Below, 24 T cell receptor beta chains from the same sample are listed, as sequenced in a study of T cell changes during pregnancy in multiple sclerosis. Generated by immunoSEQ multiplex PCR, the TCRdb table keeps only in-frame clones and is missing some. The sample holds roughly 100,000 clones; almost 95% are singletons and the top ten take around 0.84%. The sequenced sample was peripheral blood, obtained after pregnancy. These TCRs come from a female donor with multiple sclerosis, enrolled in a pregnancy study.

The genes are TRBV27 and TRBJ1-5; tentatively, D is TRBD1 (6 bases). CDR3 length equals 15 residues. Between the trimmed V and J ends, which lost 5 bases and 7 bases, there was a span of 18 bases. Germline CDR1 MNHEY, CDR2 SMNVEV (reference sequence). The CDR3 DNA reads TGTGCCAGCAGTGGCAAGGACAGCCCTGGACAGCCCCAGCATTTT. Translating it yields CASSGKDSPGQPQHF.

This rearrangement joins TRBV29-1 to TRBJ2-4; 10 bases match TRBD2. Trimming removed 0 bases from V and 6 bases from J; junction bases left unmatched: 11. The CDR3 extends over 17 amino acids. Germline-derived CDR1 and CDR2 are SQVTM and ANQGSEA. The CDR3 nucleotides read TGCAGCGTTGAAGAGGGGCGGACTAGCGGAAGTCTAAACATTCAGTACTTC. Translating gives CSVEEGRTSGSLNIQYF.

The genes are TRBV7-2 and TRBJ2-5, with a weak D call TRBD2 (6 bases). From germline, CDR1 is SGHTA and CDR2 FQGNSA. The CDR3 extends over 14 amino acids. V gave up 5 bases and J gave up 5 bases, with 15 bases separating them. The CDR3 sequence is CASSPGAGMETQYF. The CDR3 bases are TGTGCCAGCAGCCCCGGGGCGGGGATGGAGACCCAGTACTTC.

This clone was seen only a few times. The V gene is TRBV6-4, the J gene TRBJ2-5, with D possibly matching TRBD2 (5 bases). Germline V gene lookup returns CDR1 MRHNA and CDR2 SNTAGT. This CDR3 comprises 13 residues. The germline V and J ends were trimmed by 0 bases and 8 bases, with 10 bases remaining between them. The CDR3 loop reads CASSDSRGSTQYF. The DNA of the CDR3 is TGTGCCAGCAGTGACTCCCGTGGGAGTACCCAGTACTTC.

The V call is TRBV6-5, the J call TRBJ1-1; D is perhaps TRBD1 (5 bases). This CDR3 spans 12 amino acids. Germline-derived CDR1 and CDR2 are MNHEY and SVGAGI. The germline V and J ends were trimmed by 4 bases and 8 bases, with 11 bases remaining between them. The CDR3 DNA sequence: TGTGCCAGCAGTTCCCCAGGGTTGGAAGCTTTCTTT. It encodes CASSSPGLEAFF.

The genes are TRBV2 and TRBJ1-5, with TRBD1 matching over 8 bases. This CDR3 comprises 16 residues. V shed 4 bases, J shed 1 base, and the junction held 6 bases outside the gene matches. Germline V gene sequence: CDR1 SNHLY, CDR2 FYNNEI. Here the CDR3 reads CASSVDRGRSNQPQHF. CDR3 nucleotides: TGTGCCAGCAGTGTAGACAGGGGTCGAAGCAATCAGCCCCAGCATTTT. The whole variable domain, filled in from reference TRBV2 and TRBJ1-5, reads EPEVTQTPSHQVTQMGQEVILRCVPISNHLYFYWYRQILGQKVEFLVSFYNNEISEKSEIFDDQFSVERPDGSNFTLKIRSTKLEDSAMYFCASSVDRGRSNQPQHFGDGTRLSIL.

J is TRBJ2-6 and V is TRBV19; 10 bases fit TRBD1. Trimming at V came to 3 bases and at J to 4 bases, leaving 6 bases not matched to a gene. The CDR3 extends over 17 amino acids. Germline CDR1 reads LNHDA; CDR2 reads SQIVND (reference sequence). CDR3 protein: CASSMGQGIAGANVLTF. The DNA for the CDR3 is TGTGCCAGTAGTATGGGACAGGGGATTGCAGGGGCCAACGTCCTGACTTTC.

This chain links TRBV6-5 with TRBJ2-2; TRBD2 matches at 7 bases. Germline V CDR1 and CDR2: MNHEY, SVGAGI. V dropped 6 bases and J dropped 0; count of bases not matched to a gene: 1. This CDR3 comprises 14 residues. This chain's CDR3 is CASSRGANTGELFF. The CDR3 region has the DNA TGTGCCAGCAGCCGGGGGGCGAACACCGGGGAGCTGTTTTTT.

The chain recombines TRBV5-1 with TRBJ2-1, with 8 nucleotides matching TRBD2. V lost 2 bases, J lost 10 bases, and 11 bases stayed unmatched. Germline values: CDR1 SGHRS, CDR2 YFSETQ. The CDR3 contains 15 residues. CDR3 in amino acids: CASSFVLADPREQFF. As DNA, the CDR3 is TGCGCCAGCAGCTTTGTACTAGCGGACCCTAGGGAGCAGTTCTTC.

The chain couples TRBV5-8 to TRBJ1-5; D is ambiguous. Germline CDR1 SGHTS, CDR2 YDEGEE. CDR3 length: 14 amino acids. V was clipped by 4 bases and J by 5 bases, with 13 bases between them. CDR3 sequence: CASSPLGSHQPQHF. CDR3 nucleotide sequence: TGTGCCAGCAGCCCGTTGGGGAGTCATCAGCCCCAGCATTTT.

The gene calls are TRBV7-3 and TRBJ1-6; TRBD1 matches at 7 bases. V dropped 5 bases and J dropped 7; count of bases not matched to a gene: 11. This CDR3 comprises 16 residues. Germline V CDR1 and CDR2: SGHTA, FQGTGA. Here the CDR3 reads CASSTTGLNRNSPLHF. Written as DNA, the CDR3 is TGTGCCAGCAGCACGACAGGGCTCAACAGAAATTCACCCCTCCACTTT.

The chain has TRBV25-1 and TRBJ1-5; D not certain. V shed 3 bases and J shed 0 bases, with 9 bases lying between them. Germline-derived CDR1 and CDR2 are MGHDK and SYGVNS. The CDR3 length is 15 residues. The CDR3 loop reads CASSDQPYSNQPQHF. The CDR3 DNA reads TGTGCCAGCAGTGACCAACCCTATAGCAATCAGCCCCAGCATTTT.

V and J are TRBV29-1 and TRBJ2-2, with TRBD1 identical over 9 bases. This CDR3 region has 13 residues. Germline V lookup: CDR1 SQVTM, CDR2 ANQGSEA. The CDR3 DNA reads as TGCAGGTTGGGGACAGGGATCACCGGGGAGCTGTTTTTT. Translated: CRLGTGITGELFF.

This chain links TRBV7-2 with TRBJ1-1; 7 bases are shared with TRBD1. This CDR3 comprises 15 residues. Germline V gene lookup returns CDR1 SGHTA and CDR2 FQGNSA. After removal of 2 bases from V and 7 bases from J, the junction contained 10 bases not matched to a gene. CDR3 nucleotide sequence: TGTGCCAGCAGCTTATTTGTGACAGGGAATTTTGAAGCTTTCTTT. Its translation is CASSLFVTGNFEAFF.

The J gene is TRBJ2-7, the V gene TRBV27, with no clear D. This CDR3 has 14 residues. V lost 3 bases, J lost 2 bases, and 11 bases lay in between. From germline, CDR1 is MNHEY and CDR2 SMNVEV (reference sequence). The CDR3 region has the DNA TGTGCCAGCAGTTTGACTCAGACCCCCTACGAGCAGTACTTC. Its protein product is CASSLTQTPYEQYF.

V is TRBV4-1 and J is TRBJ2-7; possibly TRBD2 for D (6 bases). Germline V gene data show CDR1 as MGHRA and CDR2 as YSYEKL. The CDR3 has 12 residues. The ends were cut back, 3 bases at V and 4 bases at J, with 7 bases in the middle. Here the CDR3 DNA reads TGCGCCAGCAGCCAGGGGGGATACGAGCAGTACTTC. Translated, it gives CASSQGGYEQYF.

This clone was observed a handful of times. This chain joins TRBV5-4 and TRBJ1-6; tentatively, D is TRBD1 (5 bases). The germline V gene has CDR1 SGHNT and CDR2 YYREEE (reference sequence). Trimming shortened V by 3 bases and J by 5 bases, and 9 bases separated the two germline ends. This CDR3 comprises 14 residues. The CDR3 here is CASSWDWDNSPLHF. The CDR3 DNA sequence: TGTGCCAGCAGCTGGGACTGGGATAATTCACCCCTCCACTTT.

The CDR3 bases are TGTGCCAGCAGCCCCGGGGGGACTAGCGGGGGCACAAGGTATTTT. Translating it yields CASSPGGTSGGTRYF. This rearrangement joins TRBV7-3 to TRBJ2-3; 14 bases line up with TRBD2. Looked up from germline, CDR1 is SGHTA and CDR2 is FQGTGA. This CDR3 comprises 15 residues. J was trimmed by 14 bases and V by 5 bases; bases with no gene match: 12.

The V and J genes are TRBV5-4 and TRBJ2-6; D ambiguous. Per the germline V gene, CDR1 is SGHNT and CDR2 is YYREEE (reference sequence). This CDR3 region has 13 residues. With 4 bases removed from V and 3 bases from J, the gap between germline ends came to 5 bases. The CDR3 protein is CASSLVGANVLTF. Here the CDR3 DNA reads TGTGCCAGCAGCCTCGTTGGGGCCAACGTCCTGACTTTC.

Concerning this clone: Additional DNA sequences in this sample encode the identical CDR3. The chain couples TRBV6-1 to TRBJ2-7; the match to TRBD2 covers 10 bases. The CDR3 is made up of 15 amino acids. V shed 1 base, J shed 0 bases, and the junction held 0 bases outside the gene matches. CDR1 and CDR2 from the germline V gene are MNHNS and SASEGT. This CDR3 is CASSEGTSGSYEQYF. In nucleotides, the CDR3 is TGTGCCAGCAGTGAAGGGACTAGCGGCTCCTACGAGCAGTACTTC.

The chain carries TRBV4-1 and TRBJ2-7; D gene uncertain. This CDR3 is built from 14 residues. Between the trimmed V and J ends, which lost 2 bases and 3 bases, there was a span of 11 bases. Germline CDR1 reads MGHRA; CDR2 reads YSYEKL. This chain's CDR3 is CASSQNQVGYEQYF. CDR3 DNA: TGCGCCAGCAGCCAAAATCAGGTCGGCTACGAGCAGTACTTC.

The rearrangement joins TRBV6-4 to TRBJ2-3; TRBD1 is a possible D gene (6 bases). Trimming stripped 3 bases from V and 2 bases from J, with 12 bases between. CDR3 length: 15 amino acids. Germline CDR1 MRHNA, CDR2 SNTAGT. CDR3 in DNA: TGTGCCAGCAGTGAGGGCCAGGGGCCCACAGATACGCAGTATTTT. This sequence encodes CASSEGQGPTDTQYF.

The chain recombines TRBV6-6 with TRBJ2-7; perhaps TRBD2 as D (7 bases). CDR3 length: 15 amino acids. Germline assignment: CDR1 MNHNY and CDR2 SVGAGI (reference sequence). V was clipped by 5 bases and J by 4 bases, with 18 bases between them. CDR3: CASSEGGTPTYEQYF. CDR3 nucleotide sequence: TGTGCCAGCAGTGAGGGAGGGACACCGACGTACGAGCAGTACTTC.

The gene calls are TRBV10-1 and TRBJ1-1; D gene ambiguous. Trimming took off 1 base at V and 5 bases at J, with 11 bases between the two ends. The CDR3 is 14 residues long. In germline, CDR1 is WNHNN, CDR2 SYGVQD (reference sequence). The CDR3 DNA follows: TGCGCCAGCAGTGAGTTAGGAGGTAAAACTGAAGCTTTCTTT. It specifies CASSELGGKTEAFF.